This record covers a single T cell receptor beta chain. Its antigen remains undetermined. Base qualities were left out, and no much larger clone turns up one base away. The meaning of the sample's time point label: baseline before first vaccination. The vaccinee samples were drawn from two UK trials, COV001 and COV002, one of which was a single-blind randomized controlled phase 2/3 trial testing AZD1222 (ChAdOx1 nCoV-19) in healthy adults. For TCRbeta chain sequencing, PBMC samples from trial participants were taken at day 0 and at day 28 after the second dose. The CDR3 regions of human TCRbeta chains were subjected to immunosequencing. In the source study's methods: TCRs in the repertoires were compared against a reference library of SARS-CoV-2-specific TCRs that had been generated with the MIRA antigen-specificity platform. Breadth was defined as the fraction of unique TCRs that were SARS-CoV-2-associated. Depth was defined as the fraction of total T cells that were SARS-CoV-2-associated. Using the MIRA data, every spike-specific TCR was mapped to the spike region that the TCR reacted to and assigned to either a CD4 or a CD8 class. Log10-transformed breadth and depth values were compared by one-way ANOVA with Sidak's multiple comparisons tests. Held by TCRdb, this immuneACCESS table contains in-frame sequences only and omits some clones. Under half of the omission traces to an unresolved V gene where checked; the cause of the rest is unknown. V, J and clone size reflect that table, while D and trimming were determined from the DNA. In this sample the table shows fewer than 120,000 clones, around 92% of which occur a single time. The ten largest make up around 7.8% of the sample.

This specimen comes from a study of T cell responses to AZD1222 COVID-19 vaccine (dated by TCRdb to the early 2020s). General notes on the study: AZD1222 recipients given second doses at about 4 weeks or at about 12 weeks were pooled, since spike-specific TCR depth and breadth were not found to differ between the two schedules. A total of 230 to 250 trial participants underwent TCR sequencing, of whom around 210 had received two doses of AZD1222 and roughly 26 had received two doses of the MenACWY control vaccine. Trial participants were enrolled into age subgroups of 18-55, 56-69 and 70-plus years, which contained around 140, 26 and 57 TCR-sequenced participants, respectively.

CDR1 and CDR2 are drawn from the germline V gene: KGHDR, SFDVKD. The V and J ends are trimmed by 9 bases and 5 bases, leaving 15 bases between them. The CDR3, cysteine through phenylalanine, is 13 amino acids long. The kept DNA is CDR3 alone, 39 bases in frame from the first base. Here is what the overall study found, with its caveats: In the small 56-69-year group, the increase in depth fell short of significance, most likely because of low power. Because no samples from the day 14 peak response were available, repertoires could be characterized only after the peak T cell response. Vaccine-associated CD4 TCRs spanned the whole spike protein, with dominant responses in regions 160-218 and 743-854. Only five or six AZD1222 recipients were SARS-CoV-2 seropositive at baseline, limiting conclusions about previously exposed vaccinees. Participants were mostly white British and included more females than males, and it was suggested by the authors that clonal diversity may have been underestimated. Epitopes outside the regions mutated in the B.1.351 and B.1.1.7 variants were reportedly recognized by nearly half of the unique spike-specific TCRs. After two AZD1222 doses, spike-specific TCR breadth and depth were significantly higher than at day 0 and than in MenACWY recipients.

The chain couples TRBV24-1 to TRBJ1-1; the D segment could be TRBD1, given 5 matching bases. The sequence derives from an adult in good health. The sample here was peripheral blood, taken on day 0 of AZD1222 vaccination. The encoded CDR3 is CATGPRVGTEAFF. The nucleotide sequence reads as follows: TGTGCCACCGGGCCCAGGGTAGGAACTGAAGCTTTCTTT.